The 9 T cell receptor beta chains below come from one sample, sequenced in a study of lymphopenia after photon versus proton radiotherapy. Assay used: immunoSEQ multiplex PCR; TCRdb lists only in-frame clones, some missing. The table has approximately 80,000 clones, 80% to 90% seen once. The starting material was peripheral blood, obtained from a patient treated with proton-based radiotherapy. These receptors were collected from a man aged 55 to 70 with pancreatic cancer.

V gene TRBV14 combines with J gene TRBJ2-2; either TRBD1 or TRBD2 may supply D (5 bases each). CDR3 length: 15 residues. Deletions cut 4 bases from V and 0 bases from J, with 9 bases between. Germline CDR1 reads SGHDN; CDR2 reads FVKESK. The CDR3 sequence: CASSPRDPNTGELFF. In DNA, the CDR3 is TGTGCCAGCAGCCCTAGGGACCCGAACACCGGGGAGCTGTTTTTT.

The CDR3 spells CASRVEQGAMTRSGANVLTF. DNA for the CDR3: TGTGCCAGTAGAGTAGAACAGGGGGCTATGACCCGCTCTGGGGCCAACGTCCTGACTTTC. The chain links TRBV19 to TRBJ2-6; 9 bases line up with TRBD1. Germline CDR1 LNHDA, CDR2 SQIVND (reference sequence). The CDR3 length is 20 residues. The junction had 15 bases not matched to a gene; V was cut back by 6 bases and J by 0 bases.

The chain has TRBV5-4 and TRBJ1-1; 9 positions match TRBD1. The CDR3 totals 17 residues. V trimming: 4 bases; J trimming: 2 bases; junction bases outside the gene matches: 12. CDR1 SGHNT and CDR2 YYREEE come from the germline V gene (reference sequence). CDR3 DNA: TGTGCCAGCAGCCCAGGGGGGACAGGGATCCCCAACACTGAAGCTTTCTTT. It encodes CASSPGGTGIPNTEAFF.

The genes are TRBV18 and TRBJ2-3, with a tentative D call TRBD2 (6 bases). This CDR3 spans 13 amino acids. Germline V CDR1 and CDR2: KGHSH, LQKENI. V was clipped by 3 bases and J by 6 bases, with 10 bases between them. The CDR3 region is CASSPRSGDTQYF. CDR3 DNA sequence: TGTGCCAGCTCACCTAGGAGCGGGGATACGCAGTATTTT.

This clone was detected only once. J is TRBJ2-5 and V is TRBV28; no reliable D call. Trimming took 3 bases from V and 5 from J, leaving 13 bases between them. Germline CDR1 is MDHEN and CDR2 is SYDVKM. CDR3 length: 14 residues. The CDR3 loop is CASSLVASRETQYF. The CDR3 region has the DNA TGTGCCAGCAGTTTGGTGGCGTCGCGGGAGACCCAGTACTTC. The full variable domain, with the rest looked up from reference TRBV28 and TRBJ2-5, is DVKVTQSSRYLVKRTGEKVFLECVQDMDHENMFWYRQDPGLGLRLIYFSYDVKMKEKGDIPEGYSVSREKKERFSLILESASTNQTSMYLCASSLVASRETQYFGPGTRLLVL.

Regarding this clone: Other nucleotide sequences in the sample specify the same CDR3. The V and J genes are TRBV7-9 and TRBJ1-2; D ambiguous. Germline CDR1 SEHNR, CDR2 FQNEAQ (reference sequence). V shed 1 base and J shed 7 bases, with 4 bases lying between them. This CDR3 contains 11 residues. CDR3 in amino acids: CASSLEVGYTF. The DNA of the CDR3 is TGTGCCAGCAGCTTAGAAGTTGGCTACACCTTC.

V is TRBV14 and J is TRBJ1-1; D might be TRBD1 (6 bases). Trimming cost V 4 bases and J 4 bases, with 19 bases left between them. Germline V gene lookup returns CDR1 SGHDN and CDR2 FVKESK. The CDR3 covers 16 residues. The CDR3 spells CASSPARGVVITEAFF. The CDR3 DNA reads TGTGCCAGCAGCCCGGCTAGGGGGGTTGTAATCACTGAAGCTTTCTTT. The full variable domain, in which reference TRBV14 and TRBJ1-1 provide the parts outside the CDR3, is EAGVTQFPSHSVIEKGQTVTLRCDPISGHDNLYWYRRVMGKEIKFLLHFVKESKQDESGMPNNRFLAERTGGTYSTLKVQPAELEDSGVYFCASSPARGVVITEAFFGQGTRLTVV.

This chain uses TRBV29-1 with TRBJ2-1; 9 bases match TRBD2. The CDR3 extends over 19 amino acids. Germline CDR1 reads SQVTM; CDR2 reads ANQGSEA. V shed 4 bases and J 4 bases; nucleotides not matched to a gene: 20. The CDR3 loop reads CSVVRGAGSSGRNYNEQFF. The CDR3 nucleotides read TGCAGCGTTGTAAGAGGGGCAGGGTCAAGCGGGAGGAATTACAATGAGCAGTTCTTC.

The V call is TRBV4-1, the J call TRBJ1-2; no clear D gene. The germline V gene has CDR1 MGHRA and CDR2 YSYEKL. This CDR3 has 14 residues. V was pared by 0 bases and J by 8 bases, with 13 bases between. CDR3 amino acids: CASSQDSGVGGYTF. Here the CDR3 DNA reads TGCGCCAGCAGCCAAGATAGCGGGGTGGGAGGCTACACCTTC.